The sample holds a few counts of the clone carrying this T cell receptor (beta chain). Assay used: immunoSEQ multiplex PCR; TCRdb lists only in-frame clones, some missing. The data hold more than 110,000 clones, with 60% to 80% observed a single time. This record comes from a study of blood T cell repertoires in COVID-19. Germline-derived CDR1 and CDR2 are GTSNPN and SVGIG (reference sequence). V dropped 4 bases and J dropped 0 bases, with 12 bases sitting between them. This CDR3 comprises 14 residues. The sequencing input was PBMCs or T cells enriched from blood (not recorded which). This receptor was taken from a woman in her fifties or sixties who had recovered from COVID-19. The chain recombines TRBV30 with TRBJ1-1, with D maybe TRBD1 (5 bases). DNA of the CDR3: TGTGCCTGGATTGTTAGGGGCGTGAACACTGAAGCTTTCTTT. Translation: CAWIVRGVNTEAFF.